This T cell receptor (beta chain) was obtained from a study of T cells in Graves' hyperthyroidism and ophthalmopathy. RNA transcripts gave rise to amplified TCR beta CDR3 regions. First-round RT-PCR of the TCR CDR3 relied on the HTBI primer set. TCRdb re-derived calls from the multiplex PCR reads in MiXCR, one entry per CDR3 protein. The sample holds fewer than 700,000 distinct CDR3 sequences, about 15% seen once. Study-level points and caveats: With a median lead of around 6.7 months before onset, the model predicted ophthalmopathy. Blood also held most thyroid clonotypes expanded beyond 0.001.

To note about this clonotype: Antigen: not known.

Clinical Activity Scores of at least 3, NOSPECS grades of at least 4 and durations under 3 months characterized ophthalmopathy patients. The CDR3 is 15 amino acids. Germline values: CDR1 SGHTA, CDR2 FQGNSA. Losses at the gene ends were 4 bases for V and 2 bases for J; bases not matched to a gene: 8. The J gene is TRBJ2-7, the V gene TRBV7-2; 7 bases line up with TRBD2. Sequencing was carried out using blood. The sequence derives from a woman in her late teens or twenties with Graves' ophthalmopathy. Here the CDR3 reads CASSSPLAATYEQYF. The CDR3 DNA reads TGTGCCAGCAGCTCCCCGCTAGCGGCGACCTACGAGCAGTACTTC.